The entry that follows covers one T cell receptor (beta chain) sequence. Its matching antigen is unknown. This CDR3 is 13 amino acids long. In germline, CDR1 is GTSNPN, CDR2 SVGIG (reference sequence). V was clipped by 6 bases and J by 1 base, with 12 bases between them. These data come from a study of graft-versus-host responses after intestinal transplantation. As for the study in general: Every recipient had anti-thymocyte globulin induction and two to three years of tacrolimus plus steroids.

General study findings and limits: High graft-versus-host to host-versus-graft clonal ratios were seen in allografts of patients with graft-donor T cell macrochimerism. GvH clones were found in recipient marrow; some appeared first in ileum or blood.

Measured with immunoSEQ multiplex PCR; TCRdb has only the in-frame clones, and not every one. The table shows about 97,000 clones, with around 91% occurring only once. The clonotype originates from a human donor who was the organ donor for an intestinal transplant. The chain is built from TRBV30 and TRBJ1-2; perhaps TRBD1 as D (5 bases). The sequencing here drew on unstimulated CD4+ T cells sorted from spleen or lymph node cells, taken before transplant. The CDR3 region has the DNA TGTGCCTGCCTAGTAAGGGGTAACTATGGCTACACCTTC. It yields the protein CACLVRGNYGYTF.